Below, one TCR beta chain is given with its context. Its antigen remains unidentified. RNA extraction and reverse transcription yielded cDNA as sequencing template. Assay: immunoSEQ multiplex PCR; the TCRdb copy retains only in-frame clones and omits some. The sample lists about 200,000 clones, 50% to 60% occurring once. Treatment defined: oral pan-JAK inhibitor, 5-10 mg twice daily. Patients with alopecia areata provided lesional scalp punch biopsies as well as peripheral blood. This specimen comes from a study of CD8+ T cells in alopecia areata. Study in general: Patients in the treated group were given tofacitinib by mouth, 5 to 10 mg twice a day. Study-wide results and caveats: Among the top 100, expanded CD8+ clones, as well as scalp clonality, were significantly decreased by tofacitinib. The study found higher clonality in lesional than normal scalp, especially in alopecia totalis/universalis.

The sequence was collected from a human donor with alopecia areata. Sequencing was performed on CD4+ T cells sorted from blood, taken at week 4, from a patient treated with tofacitinib.

The CDR3, as DNA: TGTGCCACCAGCAGCCCAGGGTTCTATGGCTACACCTTC. This gives the protein CATSSPGFYGYTF. The chain carries TRBV15 and TRBJ1-2; weak D call: TRBD1 (5 bases). V lost 3 bases and J 4 bases, leaving 9 bases between the germline ends. Germline V CDR1 and CDR2: LNHNV, YYDKDF (reference sequence). The CDR3 is made up of 13 amino acids.